This T cell receptor beta chain was identified in a study of shared clonotypes between healthy human individuals. The study, taken as a whole, reports: All-four-donor shared clonotypes had higher generation probabilities than non-shared clonotypes did. Investigators collected only blood, and repertoires in tissues likely differ.

Comment on this clone: The antigen remains unidentified.

Germline V gives CDR1 LNHDA, CDR2 SQIVND (reference sequence). This CDR3 has 12 residues. V shed 7 bases and J shed 8 bases, with 11 bases lying between them. Assay: immunoSEQ multiplex PCR; the TCRdb copy retains only in-frame clones and omits some. The data contain some 2,100,000 clones, roughly 95% of them singletons. What was sequenced was naive CD4+ T cells sorted from blood. Subset: CD45RA+ positively selected. The receptor's source is a man between 18 and 35 years old in good health. The chain carries TRBV19 and TRBJ1-4, with D unclear. The CDR3 spells CASNDAREKLFF. Written as DNA, the CDR3 is TGTGCCAGTAATGATGCACGGGAAAAACTGTTTTTT.